This T cell receptor beta chain was captured by sequencing in a study of glioma-infiltrating T cells. General observations from the study: Gliomas, especially low-grade, showed above-expected tissue-blood divergence; non-neoplastic patients showed below. Tissue and blood shared very few CDR3 sequences.

V lost 10 bases and J lost 0, with 16 bases in between. The CDR3 covers 14 residues. Germline-derived CDR1 and CDR2 are MDHEN and SYDVKM. Using RNA template, CDR3s of TCR alpha and beta were amplified with iRepertoire arm-PCR. One-step reverse transcription and amplification started from approximately 100-400 ng of tissue mRNA or PBMC total RNA. TCRdb analysed the multiplex PCR reads with MiXCR anew, one entry per CDR3 protein. The data hold fewer than 200,000 distinct CDR3 sequences, with around 30% observed a single time. The sample holds many counts of this clonotype. What it binds is not known. This clonotype was obtained from a human donor with low-grade glioma or glioblastoma, undergoing nonglioma brain surgery, or in good health (not recorded which). The chain links TRBV28 to TRBJ2-7; D is uncertain. The sequenced sample consisted of glioma tissue, nonneoplastic brain tissue, or PBMCs (not recorded which). The CDR3 spells CATPPLDNSYEQYF. The CDR3 nucleotides read TGTGCCACCCCCCCCCTCGATAACTCCTACGAGCAGTACTTC.